This T cell receptor beta chain was captured in a study of blood T cell repertoires in COVID-19. Study-wide background: Italy, Spain and the United States were the sources of the convalescent and acute COVID-19 samples. The analysed material was cDNA or gDNA that came from T cells, B-cell-depleted T cells, or PBMCs.

V was shortened by 0 bases and J by 5 bases, with 10 bases between the two germline ends. This CDR3 is built from 14 residues. Germline V gives CDR1 MNHEY, CDR2 SMNVEV (reference sequence). Those enrolled in Seattle joined during active infection and were followed longitudinally afterward. Original processing methods: Nucleated cell number was recorded as an estimate derived from reference gene primer amplification. Sequenced by immunoSEQ multiplex PCR; TCRdb stores in-frame clones only, minus some. That table is the source of V, J and clone size, and D and trimming were worked out from the DNA. The data contain 250,000 to 300,000 clones, approximately 89% of them singletons.

Sequencing was carried out using peripheral blood. The receptor was derived from a woman aged 25 to 39 with COVID-19, enrolled during active disease. V gene TRBV27 combines with J gene TRBJ1-2; D might be TRBD1 (6 bases). In DNA form, the CDR3 reads TGTGCCAGCAGTTTATCGGGGGGGCTATATGGCTACACCTTC. This codes for CASSLSGGLYGYTF.